One and the same sample provided the 11 T cell receptor beta chains below, sequenced in a study of CD8 T cells in ankylosing spondylitis. TCRdb passed the 5' RACE reads through MiXCR, listing each CDR3 protein once. The top ten clones hold 9.5% to 11% of a sample with 200,000 or so distinct CDR3 sequences, 13% of them seen once. The sample was blood, either unsorted or a sorted T cell fraction (not recorded which). These receptor sequences come from a female donor with ankylosing spondylitis or in good health (not recorded which).

J is TRBJ1-4 and V is TRBV15; possible D gene TRBD1, 5 bases. The germline V and J ends were trimmed by 1 base and 0 bases, with 9 bases remaining between them. There are 16 residues in the CDR3. Germline V CDR1 and CDR2: LNHNV, YYDKDF (reference sequence). The CDR3 sequence: CATSRAPGATNEKLFF. CDR3 DNA: TGTGCCACCAGCAGAGCTCCGGGGGCAACTAATGAAAAACTGTTTTTT.

In its sample, this clonotype was seen many times. This chain uses TRBV7-8 with TRBJ2-3, with TRBD2 matching over 8 bases. With 3 bases clipped from V and 2 bases from J, the junction kept 13 bases outside the gene matches. The CDR3 is 18 amino acids. CDR1 and CDR2 (germline): SGHVS, FQNEAQ. The CDR3 reads CASSFYPPTSGNTDTQYF. In DNA form, the CDR3 reads TGTGCCAGCAGCTTCTACCCTCCCACTAGCGGTAACACAGATACGCAGTATTTT. The full variable domain, its missing parts supplied by reference TRBV7-8 and TRBJ2-3, is GAGVSQSPRYKVAKRGQDVALRCDPISGHVSLFWYQQALGQGPEFLTYFQNEAQLDKSGLPSDRFFAERPEGSVSTLKIQRTQQEDSAVYLCASSFYPPTSGNTDTQYFGPGTRLTVL.

In regard to this clonotype: With a much larger clone just one base away, this may be a read error. The chain has TRBV6-2 or TRBV6-3 and TRBJ2-3, with D perhaps given as TRBD1 or TRBD2 (5 bases each). Germline lookup yields CDR1 MNHEY and CDR2 SVGEGT. The CDR3 covers 16 residues. Here the CDR3 DNA reads TGTGCCAGCAGTGCATCCTGGACGAGGGTCACAGGTACGCAGTATTTT. Protein product: CASSASWTRVTGTQYF.

With respect to this clonotype: One junction end disagrees with the germline gene, perhaps due to a read error. The J gene is TRBJ1-2, the V gene TRBV6-2 or TRBV6-3, with D possibly TRBD1 on 6 matching bases. CDR1 is MNHEY, CDR2 SVGEGT, per germline. The CDR3 runs to 13 residues. The CDR3 protein is CTSTRTANYGHTF. For the CDR3, the DNA is TGTACCAGCACCCGGACAGCTAACTATGGCCACACCTTC.

This clonotype was detected ten times or more. V usage is TRBV5-1 and J usage is TRBJ2-7, with 7 bases lining up with TRBD2. The CDR3 is 15 residues long. Germline-derived CDR1 and CDR2 are SGHRS and YFSETQ. With V trimmed by 4 bases and J by 4 bases, 11 bases remained unmatched. The CDR3 is CASSLLGGRGYEQYF. The CDR3 coding sequence is TGCGCCAGCAGCCTACTGGGCGGGAGAGGGTACGAGCAGTACTTC.

A word on this clonotype: This could be a read error, since a much larger clone is one nucleotide away. The chain joins TRBV7-9 to TRBJ1-1; D is perhaps TRBD1 (6 bases). The CDR3 has 16 residues. CDR1 SEHNR and CDR2 FQNEAQ come from the germline V gene (reference sequence). Trimming stripped 2 bases from V and 6 bases from J, with 19 bases between. The CDR3 loop reads CASSLQGPRGGPEAFF. CDR3 DNA: TGTGCCAGCAGCTTACAGGGGCCTCGTGGGGGCCCTGAAGCTTTCTTT.

In its sample, this clonotype was seen many times. The chain carries TRBV12-3 or TRBV12-4 and TRBJ2-7; TRBD1 agrees at 10 bases. CDR3 size: 16 residues. Trimming removed 6 bases from V and 2 bases from J; junction bases left unmatched: 10. CDR3 region: CASRNSDRGFPYEQYF. The CDR3 region has the DNA TGTGCCAGCAGAAACTCGGACAGGGGGTTCCCCTACGAGCAGTACTTC.

This clonotype was counted many times. V and J are TRBV4-2 and TRBJ1-4; no clear D. The CDR3 runs 14 residues. The V gene lost 5 bases and the J gene lost 0 bases, with 7 bases spanning the gap. The germline gives CDR1 LGHNA, CDR2 YNFKEQ. CDR3 bases: TGTGCCAGCAGCTCGGACGCAACTAATGAAAAACTGTTTTTT. This codes for CASSSDATNEKLFF.

To note about this clonotype: This may stem from a read error, because a much larger clone lies one nucleotide away. The V call is TRBV29-1, the J call TRBJ1-6; D remains unclear. The V gene lost 8 bases and the J gene lost 0 bases, with 11 bases spanning the gap. The V gene's germline CDR1 is SQVTM and CDR2 ANQGSEA. The CDR3 is made up of 14 amino acids. The CDR3 sequence: CSFWEFSYNSPLHF. The CDR3 DNA sequence: TGCAGCTTCTGGGAGTTCTCCTATAATTCACCCCTCCACTTT.

This clonotype turned up a few times. The rearrangement joins TRBV11-2 to TRBJ2-4; possibly TRBD1 or TRBD2 for D (6 bases each). This CDR3 has 17 amino acids. Per germline, CDR1 SGHAT and CDR2 FQNNGV. The V gene lost 0 bases and the J gene lost 0 bases, with 12 bases spanning the gap. DNA of the CDR3: TGTGCCAGCAGCTTAGAAAGGGGGGACCTAGCCAAAAACATTCAGTACTTC. Amino acid sequence: CASSLERGDLAKNIQYF.

In its sample, this clonotype was seen many times. V gene TRBV4-2 combines with J gene TRBJ1-5; D is unclear. Germline CDR1 and CDR2: LGHNA and YNFKEQ. Trimming shortened V by 1 base and J by 2 bases, and 12 bases separated the two germline ends. This CDR3 has 16 amino acids. CDR3 DNA: TGTGCCAGCAGCCAAGTTGACCCGAGGGGCAATCAGCCCCAGCATTTT. It yields the protein CASSQVDPRGNQPQHF.